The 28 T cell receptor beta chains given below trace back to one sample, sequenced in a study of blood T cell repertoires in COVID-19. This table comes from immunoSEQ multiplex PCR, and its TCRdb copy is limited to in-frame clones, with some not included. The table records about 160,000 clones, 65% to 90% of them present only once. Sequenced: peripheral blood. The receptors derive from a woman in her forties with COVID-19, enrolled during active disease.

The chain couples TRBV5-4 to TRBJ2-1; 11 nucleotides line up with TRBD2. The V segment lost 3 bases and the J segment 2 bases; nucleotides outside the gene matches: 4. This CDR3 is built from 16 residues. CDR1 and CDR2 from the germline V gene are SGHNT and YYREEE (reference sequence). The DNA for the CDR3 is TGTGCCAGCAGCTCCCAGACTAGCGGGGCCTACAATGAGCAGTTCTTC. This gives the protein CASSSQTSGAYNEQFF.

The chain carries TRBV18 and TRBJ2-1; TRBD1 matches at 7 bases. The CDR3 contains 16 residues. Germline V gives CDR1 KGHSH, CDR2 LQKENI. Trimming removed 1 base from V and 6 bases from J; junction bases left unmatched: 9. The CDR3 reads CASSPQGQSRLNEQFF. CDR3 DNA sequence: TGTGCCAGCTCACCACAGGGACAGAGCAGACTCAATGAGCAGTTCTTC.

The CDR3, as DNA: TGTGCCAGCAGCCCCTCTATGGTGGATGAAAAACTGTTTTTT. As protein: CASSPSMVDEKLFF. V usage is TRBV7-9 and J usage is TRBJ1-4; D is undetermined. The germline CDR1 and CDR2 sequences are SEHNR and FQNEAQ (reference sequence). The V end lost 5 bases, the J end lost 6 bases, and 13 bases lay between the germline ends. There are 14 residues in the CDR3.

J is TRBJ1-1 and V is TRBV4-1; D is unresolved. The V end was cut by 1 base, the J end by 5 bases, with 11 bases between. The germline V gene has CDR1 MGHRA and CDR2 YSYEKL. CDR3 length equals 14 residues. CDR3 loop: CASSQGQGGTEAFF. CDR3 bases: TGCGCCAGCAGCCAAGGGCAAGGAGGTACTGAAGCTTTCTTT.

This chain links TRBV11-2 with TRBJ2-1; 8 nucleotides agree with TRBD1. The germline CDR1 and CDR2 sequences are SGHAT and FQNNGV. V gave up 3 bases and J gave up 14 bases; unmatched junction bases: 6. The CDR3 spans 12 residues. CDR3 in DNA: TGTGCCAGCAGCTTCGGACAGGGTCAAGAGTTCTTC. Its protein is CASSFGQGQEFF.

The CDR3 sequence: CASRLGASHSYNEQFF. CDR3 nucleotides: TGTGCCAGCAGACTCGGAGCGAGCCACTCCTACAATGAGCAGTTCTTC. The gene calls are TRBV6-6 and TRBJ2-1; D call uncertain. Looked up from germline, CDR1 is MNHNY and CDR2 is SVGAGI (reference sequence). V was pared by 6 bases and J by 0 bases, with 15 bases between. This CDR3 has 16 amino acids.

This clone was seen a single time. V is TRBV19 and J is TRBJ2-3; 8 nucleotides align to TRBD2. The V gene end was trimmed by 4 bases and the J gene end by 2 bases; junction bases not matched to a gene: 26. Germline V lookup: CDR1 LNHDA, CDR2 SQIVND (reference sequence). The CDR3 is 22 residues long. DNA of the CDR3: TGTGCCAGTAGTAACCCCTACCCCTCCGTCGGTAGCGGGATATACAACACAGATACGCAGTATTTT. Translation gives CASSNPYPSVGSGIYNTDTQYF.

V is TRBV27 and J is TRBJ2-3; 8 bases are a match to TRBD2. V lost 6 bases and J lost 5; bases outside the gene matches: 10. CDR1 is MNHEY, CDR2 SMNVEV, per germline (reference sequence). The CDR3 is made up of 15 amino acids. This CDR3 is CASSWEGLGGDTQYF. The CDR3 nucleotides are TGTGCCAGCAGCTGGGAGGGACTAGGGGGAGATACGCAGTATTTT.

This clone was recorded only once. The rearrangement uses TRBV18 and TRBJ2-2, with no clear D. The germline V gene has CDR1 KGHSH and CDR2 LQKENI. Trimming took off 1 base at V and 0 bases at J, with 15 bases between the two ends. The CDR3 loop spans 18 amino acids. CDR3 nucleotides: TGTGCCAGCTCACCACTGTCCTTAGCTACGTCGAACACCGGGGAGCTGTTTTTT. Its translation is CASSPLSLATSNTGELFF.

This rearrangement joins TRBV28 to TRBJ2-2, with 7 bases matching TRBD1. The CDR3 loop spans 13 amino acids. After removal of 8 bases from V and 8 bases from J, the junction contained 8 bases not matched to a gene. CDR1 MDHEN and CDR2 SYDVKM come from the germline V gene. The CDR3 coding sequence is TGTGCCAGCCGCGGACAGGACTTGGGGGAGCTGTTTTTT. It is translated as CASRGQDLGELFF.

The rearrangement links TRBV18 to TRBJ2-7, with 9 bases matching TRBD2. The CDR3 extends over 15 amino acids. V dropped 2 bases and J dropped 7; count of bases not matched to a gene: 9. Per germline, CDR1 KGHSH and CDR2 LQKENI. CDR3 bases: TGTGCCAGCTCACCAAGGGCGGGAGGGCCGGAGGAGCAGTACTTC. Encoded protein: CASSPRAGGPEEQYF.

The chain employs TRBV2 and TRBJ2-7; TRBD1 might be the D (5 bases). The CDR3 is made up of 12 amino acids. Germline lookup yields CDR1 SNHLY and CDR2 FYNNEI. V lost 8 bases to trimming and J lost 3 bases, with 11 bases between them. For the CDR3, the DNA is TGTGCCAGCGGATTAGGGGTCTACGAGCAGTACGTC. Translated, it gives CASGLGVYEQYV.

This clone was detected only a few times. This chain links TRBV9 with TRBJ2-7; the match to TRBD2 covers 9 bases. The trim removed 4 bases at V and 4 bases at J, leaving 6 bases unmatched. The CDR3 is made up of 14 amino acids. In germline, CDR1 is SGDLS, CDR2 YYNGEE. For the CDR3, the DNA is TGTGCCAGCAGCCCACCTAGCGGGAATTACGAGCAGTACTTC. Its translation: CASSPPSGNYEQYF.

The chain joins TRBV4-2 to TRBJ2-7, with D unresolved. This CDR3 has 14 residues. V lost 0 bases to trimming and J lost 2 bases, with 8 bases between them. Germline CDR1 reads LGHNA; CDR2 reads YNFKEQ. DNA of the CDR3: TGTGCCAGCAGCCAAGATCTGAGGACCTACGAGCAGTACTTC. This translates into CASSQDLRTYEQYF.

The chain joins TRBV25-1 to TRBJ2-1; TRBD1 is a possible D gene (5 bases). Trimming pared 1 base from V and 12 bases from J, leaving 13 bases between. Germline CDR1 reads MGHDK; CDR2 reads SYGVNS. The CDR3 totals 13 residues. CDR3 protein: CASSESSGSGQFF. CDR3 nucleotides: TGTGCCAGCAGTGAATCCTCAGGGTCGGGGCAGTTCTTC.

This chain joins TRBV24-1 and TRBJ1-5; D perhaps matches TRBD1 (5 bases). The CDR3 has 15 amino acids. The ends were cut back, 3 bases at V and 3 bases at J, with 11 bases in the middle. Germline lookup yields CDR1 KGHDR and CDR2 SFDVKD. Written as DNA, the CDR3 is TGTGCCACCAGTGATCCCCGACAGCCCAATCAGCCCCAGCATTTT. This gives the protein CATSDPRQPNQPQHF.

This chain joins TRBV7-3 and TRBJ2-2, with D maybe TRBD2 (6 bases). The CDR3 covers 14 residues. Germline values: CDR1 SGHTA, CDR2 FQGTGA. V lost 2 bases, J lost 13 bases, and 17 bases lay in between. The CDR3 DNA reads TGTGCCAGCAGCTTATTCGGACTAAACGAAGGGCTGTTTTTT. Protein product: CASSLFGLNEGLFF.

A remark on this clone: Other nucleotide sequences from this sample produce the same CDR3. The CDR3 nucleotides are TGCAGTGTTGGAGGCAATGAGCAGTTCTTC. Its translation is CSVGGNEQFF. The J gene is TRBJ2-1, the V gene TRBV20-1; possibly TRBD2 for D (5 bases). V gave up 7 bases and J gave up 6 bases, with 7 bases separating them. Germline loops: CDR1 DFQATT, CDR2 SNEGSKA (reference sequence). CDR3 length equals 10 residues.

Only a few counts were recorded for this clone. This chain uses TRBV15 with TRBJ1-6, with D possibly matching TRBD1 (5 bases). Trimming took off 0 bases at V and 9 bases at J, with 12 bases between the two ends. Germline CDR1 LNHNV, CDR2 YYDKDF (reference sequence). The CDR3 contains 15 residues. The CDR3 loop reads CATSRDVGGTSPLHF. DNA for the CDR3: TGTGCCACCAGCAGAGATGTGGGGGGAACTTCACCCCTCCACTTT.

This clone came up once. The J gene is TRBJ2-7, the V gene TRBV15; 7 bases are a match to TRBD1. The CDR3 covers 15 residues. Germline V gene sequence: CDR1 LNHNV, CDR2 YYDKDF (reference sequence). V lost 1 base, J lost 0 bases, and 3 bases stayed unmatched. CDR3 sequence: CATSRAGQFSYEQYV. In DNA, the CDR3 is TGTGCCACCAGCAGAGCGGGACAGTTCTCCTACGAGCAGTACGTC.

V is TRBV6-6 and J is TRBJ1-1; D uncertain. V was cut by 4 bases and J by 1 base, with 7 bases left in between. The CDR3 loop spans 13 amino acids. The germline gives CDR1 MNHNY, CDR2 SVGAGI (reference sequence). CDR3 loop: CASSLRQNTEAFF. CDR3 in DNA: TGTGCCAGCAGTTTGCGACAGAACACTGAAGCTTTCTTT.

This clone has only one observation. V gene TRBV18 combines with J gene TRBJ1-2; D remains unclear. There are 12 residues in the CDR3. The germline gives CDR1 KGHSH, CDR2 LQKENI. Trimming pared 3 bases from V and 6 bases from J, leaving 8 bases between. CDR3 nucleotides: TGTGCCAGCTCACCGAGGTCGGATGGCTACACCTTC. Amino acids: CASSPRSDGYTF.

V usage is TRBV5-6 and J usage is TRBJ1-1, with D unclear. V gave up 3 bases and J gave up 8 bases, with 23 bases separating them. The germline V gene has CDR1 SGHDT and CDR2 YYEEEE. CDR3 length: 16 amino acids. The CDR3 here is CASSYRRSAILPEAFF. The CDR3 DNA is TGTGCCAGCAGCTATAGACGGAGCGCCATCCTACCAGAAGCTTTCTTT.

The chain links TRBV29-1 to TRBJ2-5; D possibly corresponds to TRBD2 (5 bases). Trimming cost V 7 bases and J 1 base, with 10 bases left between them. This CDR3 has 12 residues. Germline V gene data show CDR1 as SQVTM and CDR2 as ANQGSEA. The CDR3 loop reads CSGETPQETQYF. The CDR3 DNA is TGCAGCGGGGAGACTCCCCAAGAGACCCAGTACTTC.

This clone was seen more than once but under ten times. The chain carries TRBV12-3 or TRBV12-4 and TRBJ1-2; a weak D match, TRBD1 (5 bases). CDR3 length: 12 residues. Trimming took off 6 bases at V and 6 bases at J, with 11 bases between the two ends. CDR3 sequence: CASRPPGDGYTF. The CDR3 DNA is TGTGCCAGCAGACCCCCGGGGGATGGCTACACCTTC.

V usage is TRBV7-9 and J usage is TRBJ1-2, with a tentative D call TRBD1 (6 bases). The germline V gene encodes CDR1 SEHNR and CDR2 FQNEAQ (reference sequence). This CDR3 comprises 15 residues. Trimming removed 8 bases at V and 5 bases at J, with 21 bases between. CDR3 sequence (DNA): TGTGCCAGCCAACCTTTTCTGGGACAACTTTATGGCTACACCTTC. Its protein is CASQPFLGQLYGYTF.

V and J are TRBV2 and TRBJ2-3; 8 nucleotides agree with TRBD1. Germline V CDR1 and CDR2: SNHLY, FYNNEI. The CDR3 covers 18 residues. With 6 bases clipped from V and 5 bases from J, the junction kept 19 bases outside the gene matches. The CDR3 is CASRISPGQDPGGDTQYF. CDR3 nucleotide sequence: TGTGCCAGCAGGATAAGCCCGGGACAGGACCCCGGGGGAGATACGCAGTATTTT.

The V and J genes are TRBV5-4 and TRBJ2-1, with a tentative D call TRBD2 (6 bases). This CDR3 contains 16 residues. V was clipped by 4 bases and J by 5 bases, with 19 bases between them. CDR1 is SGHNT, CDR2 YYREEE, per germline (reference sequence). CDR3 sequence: CASSPDGAGRNNEQFF. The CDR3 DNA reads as TGTGCCAGCAGCCCGGATGGCGCGGGAAGGAACAATGAGCAGTTCTTC.